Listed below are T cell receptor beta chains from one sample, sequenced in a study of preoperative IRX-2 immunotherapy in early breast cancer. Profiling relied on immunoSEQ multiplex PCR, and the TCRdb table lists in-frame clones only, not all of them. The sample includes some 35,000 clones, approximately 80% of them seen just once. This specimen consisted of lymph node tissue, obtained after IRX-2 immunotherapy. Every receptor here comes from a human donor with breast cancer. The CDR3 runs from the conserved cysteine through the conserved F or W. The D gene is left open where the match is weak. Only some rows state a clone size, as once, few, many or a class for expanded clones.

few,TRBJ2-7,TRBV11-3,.,TGTGCCAGCAGCTTACTAGGTGGAGCCTACGAGCAGTACTTC,CASSLLGGAYEQYF
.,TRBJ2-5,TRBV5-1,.,TGCGCCAGCAGCTTGGAGGGGAACCAAGAGACCCAGTACTTC,CASSLEGNQETQYF
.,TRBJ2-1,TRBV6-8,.,TGTGCCAGCAGTTACATACGAGACACCAATGAGCAGTTCTTC,CASSYIRDTNEQFF
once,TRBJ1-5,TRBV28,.,TGTGCCAGCAGTTTATTCCTTATCTCAAGGGGAGGGCTGAATCAGCCCCAGCATTTT,CASSLFLISRGGLNQPQHF
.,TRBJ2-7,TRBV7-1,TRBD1,TGTGCCAGCAGCCGATACTTGGGACCGGGACAGGCCCGCTTC,CASSRYLGPGQARF
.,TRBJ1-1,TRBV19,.,TGTGCCAGTAGTATAGGGCAACAGGTGAACACTGAAGCTTTCTTT,CASSIGQQVNTEAFF
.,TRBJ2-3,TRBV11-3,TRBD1,TGTGCCAGCAGCTTGGGGACGGAGACAGGGACAGATACGCAGTATTTT,CASSLGTETGTDTQYF
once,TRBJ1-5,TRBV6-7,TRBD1,TGTGCCAGCAGTATAAGCAAGGACAGGGGAGGCAATCAGCCCCAGCATTTT,CASSISKDRGGNQPQHF
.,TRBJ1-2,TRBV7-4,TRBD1,TGTGCCAGCAGCTTTTCCGGACAGGCTAGGAGCTACACCTTC,CASSFSGQARSYTF
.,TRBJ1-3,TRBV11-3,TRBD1,TGTGCCAGCAGCTTAGTAGGGACAGCAGAAAACACCATATATTTT,CASSLVGTAENTIYF
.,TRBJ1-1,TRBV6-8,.,TGTGCCAGCAGTTACAGGGTCAGGACTGAAGCTTTCTTT,CASSYRVRTEAFF